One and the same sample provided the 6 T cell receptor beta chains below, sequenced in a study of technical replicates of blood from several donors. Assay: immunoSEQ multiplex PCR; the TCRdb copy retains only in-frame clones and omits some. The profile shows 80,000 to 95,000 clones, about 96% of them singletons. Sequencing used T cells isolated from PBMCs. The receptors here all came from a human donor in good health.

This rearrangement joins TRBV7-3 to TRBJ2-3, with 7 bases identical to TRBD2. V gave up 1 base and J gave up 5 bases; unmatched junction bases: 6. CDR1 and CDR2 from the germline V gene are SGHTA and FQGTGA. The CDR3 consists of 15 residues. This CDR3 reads CASSLSGRGGDTQYF. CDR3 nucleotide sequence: TGTGCCAGCAGCTTAAGCGGGAGAGGTGGAGATACGCAGTATTTT.

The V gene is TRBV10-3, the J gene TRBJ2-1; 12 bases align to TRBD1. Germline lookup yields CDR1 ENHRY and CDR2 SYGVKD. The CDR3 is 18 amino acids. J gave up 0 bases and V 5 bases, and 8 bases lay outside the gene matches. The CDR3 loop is CAISPGQGASSSYNEQFF. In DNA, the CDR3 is TGTGCCATCAGTCCGGGACAGGGGGCCTCGAGCTCCTACAATGAGCAGTTCTTC.

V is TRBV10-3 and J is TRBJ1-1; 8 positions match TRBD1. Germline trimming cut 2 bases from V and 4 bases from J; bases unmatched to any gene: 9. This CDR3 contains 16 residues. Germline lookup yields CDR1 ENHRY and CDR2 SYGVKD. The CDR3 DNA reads TGTGCCATCAGTGAGACCCAGACAGGGGCTGGCACTGAAGCTTTCTTT. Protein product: CAISETQTGAGTEAFF.

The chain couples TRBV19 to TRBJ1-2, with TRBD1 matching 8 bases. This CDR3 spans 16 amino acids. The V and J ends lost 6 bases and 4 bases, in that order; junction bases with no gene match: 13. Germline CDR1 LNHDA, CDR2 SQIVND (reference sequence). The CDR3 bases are TGTGCCAGTAGCTACCCCGCTCAGGGGGCAACCTATGGCTACACCTTC. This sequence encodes CASSYPAQGATYGYTF.

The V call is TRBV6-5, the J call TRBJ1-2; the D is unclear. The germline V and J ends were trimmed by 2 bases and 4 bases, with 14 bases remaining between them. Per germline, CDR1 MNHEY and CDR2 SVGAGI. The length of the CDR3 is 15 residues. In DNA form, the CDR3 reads TGTGCCAGCAGTTACGCGGCCCCCGGTCCCTATGGCTACACCTTC. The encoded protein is CASSYAAPGPYGYTF.

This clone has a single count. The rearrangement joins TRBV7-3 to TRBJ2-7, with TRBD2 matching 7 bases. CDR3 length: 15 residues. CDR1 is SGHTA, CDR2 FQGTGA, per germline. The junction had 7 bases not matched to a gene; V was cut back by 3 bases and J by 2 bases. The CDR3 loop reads CASSFSGTNTYEQYF. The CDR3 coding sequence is TGTGCCAGCAGCTTCAGCGGGACGAATACCTACGAGCAGTACTTC.